The sequence of this T cell receptor beta chain was determined in a study of blood T cell repertoires in COVID-19. Study as a whole: PBMCs, B-cell-depleted T cells, or T cells were the source of the cDNA or gDNA that made up the material.

Trimming removed 6 bases at V and 2 bases at J, with 9 bases between. This CDR3 is 13 amino acids long. CDR1 LGHNT and CDR2 FRNRAP come from the germline V gene. Clones were sequenced by immunoSEQ multiplex PCR, and TCRdb holds only the in-frame ones, with some missing. The sample shows some 490,000 clones, approximately 83% of them seen only once. The chain employs TRBV12-5 and TRBJ2-3; D remains unclear. Sequencing used peripheral blood. The receptor was derived from a human donor in a cohort sampled during active COVID-19. CDR3 sequence: CASGSVATDTQYF. CDR3 DNA: TGTGCTAGTGGCTCGGTCGCCACAGATACGCAGTATTTT. The whole variable domain, remainder taken from reference TRBV12-5 and TRBJ2-3, is DARVTQTPRHKVTEMGQEVTMRCQPILGHNTVFWYRQTMMQGLELLAYFRNRAPLDDSGMPKDRFSAEMPDATLATLKIQPSEPRDSAVYFCASGSVATDTQYFGPGTRLTVL.